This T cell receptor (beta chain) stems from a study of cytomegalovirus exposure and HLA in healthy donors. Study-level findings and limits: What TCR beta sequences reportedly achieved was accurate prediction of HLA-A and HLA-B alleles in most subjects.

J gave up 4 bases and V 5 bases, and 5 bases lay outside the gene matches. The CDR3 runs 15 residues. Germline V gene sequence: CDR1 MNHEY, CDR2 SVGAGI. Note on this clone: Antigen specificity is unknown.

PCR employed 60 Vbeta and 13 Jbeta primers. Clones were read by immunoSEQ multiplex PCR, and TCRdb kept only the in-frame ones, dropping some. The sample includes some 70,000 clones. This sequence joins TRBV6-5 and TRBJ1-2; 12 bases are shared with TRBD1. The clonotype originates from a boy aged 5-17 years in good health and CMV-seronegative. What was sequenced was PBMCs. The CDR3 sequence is CASSPGTGGFYGYTF. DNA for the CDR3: TGTGCCAGCAGTCCTGGGACAGGGGGCTTCTATGGCTACACCTTC.